This T cell receptor (beta chain) was captured by sequencing in a study of sequential checkpoint blockade in melanoma. Across the study: Patients were randomized 1:1 to nivolumab-then-ipilimumab or ipilimumab-then-nivolumab first-line.

Treatment defined: randomized to nivolumab then ipilimumab (arm A) or the reverse (arm B). No patient had prior DNA-damaging chemotherapy. PBMC sorting kept live CD3+CD8+ cells without CD19 or CD56. The V and J ends lost 4 bases and 8 bases, in that order; junction bases with no gene match: 2. Germline V gives CDR1 SNHLY, CDR2 FYNNEI. CDR3 length: 13 amino acids. Sequenced by immunoSEQ multiplex PCR; TCRdb stores in-frame clones only, minus some. The sample carries roughly 20,000 clones, about 80% recorded once. Sequences were derived from CD8+ T cells sorted from blood (inferred from file names), sampled from a patient given nivolumab and ipilimumab in sequence. The chain is built from TRBV2 and TRBJ1-4; 9 bases fit TRBD1. The receptor was isolated from a human donor with melanoma. This CDR3 reads CASSGTGDEKLFF. The CDR3 DNA follows: TGTGCCAGCAGTGGGACAGGGGACGAAAAACTGTTTTTT. Full variable domain (rest looked up from reference TRBV2 and TRBJ1-4): EPEVTQTPSHQVTQMGQEVILRCVPISNHLYFYWYRQILGQKVEFLVSFYNNEISEKSEIFDDQFSVERPDGSNFTLKIRSTKLEDSAMYFCASSGTGDEKLFFGSGTQLSVL.